The source of this T cell receptor (beta chain) is a study of glioma-infiltrating T cells after dendritic cell vaccination. The overall study: Patients had newly diagnosed or recurrent glioblastoma and received dendritic cell vaccines. Study findings and constraints: Survival was not directly related to TCR clonality in these patients. Patients with more pretreatment TILs had longer time to progression and survival.

The V and J ends lost 4 bases and 2 bases, in that order; junction bases with no gene match: 4. The CDR3 is made up of 14 amino acids. Per germline, CDR1 SGHDT and CDR2 YYEEEE. The sample's time point: after dendritic cell vaccination, including at tumor progression/relapse. Note on this clone: Its antigen is still unknown.

Amplification used 60 V beta primers and 13 J beta primers. Some clones are missing from TCRdb's copy, which holds only in-frame ones; the method was immunoSEQ multiplex PCR. Seen here are 50,000 to 70,000 clones, roughly 83% observed once, and the top ten hold 15% to 19%. Here the sequenced sample was blood, taken after dendritic cell vaccination. The TCR sequence derives from a human donor with glioblastoma. The rearrangement joins TRBV5-6 to TRBJ2-7; the match to TRBD2 covers 9 bases. CDR3 amino acids: CASSAVAGAYEQYF. CDR3 nucleotide sequence: TGTGCCAGCAGCGCAGTAGCGGGGGCCTACGAGCAGTACTTC.